The rows below give T cell receptor beta chains drawn from one sample of a study of control samples from healthy donors and cancer patients. TCRdb keeps only in-frame clones here, not all; method: immunoSEQ multiplex PCR. This table holds approximately 70,000 clones, 90% found once. The source material was PBMCs. The receptor set was obtained from a woman between 45 and 60 years old with colorectal cancer. Both conserved end residues are part of each CDR3. The D gene is left open where the match is weak. Clone size is stated in some rows and not others, as once, few, many or a class when expanded.

V gene: TRBV7-9
J gene: TRBJ1-1
clone size: NA
D gene: NA
CDR3 DNA: TGTGCCAGCAGCGTGTCGGGTTATGGCACTGAAGCTTTCTTT
CDR3 protein: CASSVSGYGTEAFF

V gene: TRBV29-1
J gene: TRBJ2-3
clone size: NA
D gene: TRBD1
CDR3 DNA: TGCAGCGTTCTGACAGGGGGAGGGGCAGATACGCAGTATTTT
CDR3 protein: CSVLTGGGADTQYF

V gene: TRBV11-2
J gene: TRBJ1-1
clone size: NA
D gene: NA
CDR3 DNA: TGTGCCAGCAGCTTAATGACAGGAGGCTACACTGAAGCTTTCTTT
CDR3 protein: CASSLMTGGYTEAFF

V gene: TRBV14
J gene: TRBJ2-5
clone size: NA
D gene: NA
CDR3 DNA: TGTGCCAGCAGCCAACCTTCTGACCTACTTCGTTACCAAGAGACCCAGTACTTC
CDR3 protein: CASSQPSDLLRYQETQYF

V gene: TRBV12-3/TRBV12-4
J gene: TRBJ1-5
clone size: NA
D gene: NA
CDR3 DNA: TGTGCCAGCAGTTTGGCGGAAAATCAGCCCCAGCATTTT
CDR3 protein: CASSLAENQPQHF

V gene: TRBV19
J gene: TRBJ1-2
clone size: NA
D gene: NA
CDR3 DNA: TGTGCCAGTAGCCACAGTGGTGGCTACACCTTC
CDR3 protein: CASSHSGGYTF

V gene: TRBV19
J gene: TRBJ1-2
clone size: once
D gene: NA
CDR3 DNA: TGTGCCAGTAGTTTTTCTTCAACACCTTATGGCTACACCTTC
CDR3 protein: CASSFSSTPYGYTF

V gene: TRBV4-2
J gene: TRBJ2-7
clone size: few
D gene: TRBD1
CDR3 DNA: TGTGCCAGCAGCCGGGAGAGCCAGGGGGAAGGCGAGCAGTACTTC
CDR3 protein: CASSRESQGEGEQYF

V gene: TRBV4-1
J gene: TRBJ2-3
clone size: NA
D gene: TRBD2
CDR3 DNA: TGCGCCAGCAGTCGTCGGGGAGCGGGGGGCAGCACAGATACGCAGTATTTT
CDR3 protein: CASSRRGAGGSTDTQYF

V gene: TRBV19
J gene: TRBJ2-3
clone size: NA
D gene: TRBD1
CDR3 DNA: TGTGCCAGTAGCAACCCGACAGGGCGCACAGATACGCAGTATTTT
CDR3 protein: CASSNPTGRTDTQYF

V gene: TRBV27
J gene: TRBJ2-7
clone size: NA
D gene: NA
CDR3 DNA: TGTGCCAGCAGTTTAGGTCAGGGGAGCACCTACGAGCAGTACTTC
CDR3 protein: CASSLGQGSTYEQYF

V gene: TRBV6-1
J gene: TRBJ1-2
clone size: NA
D gene: NA
CDR3 DNA: TGTGCCAGCAGTGAACAAACCTATGGCTACACCTTC
CDR3 protein: CASSEQTYGYTF

V gene: TRBV3-1/TRBV3-2
J gene: TRBJ1-5
clone size: NA
D gene: NA
CDR3 DNA: TGTGCCAGCAGCCAGGCCGATCAGCCCCAGCATTTT
CDR3 protein: CASSQADQPQHF

V gene: TRBV11-2
J gene: TRBJ1-3
clone size: NA
D gene: NA
CDR3 DNA: TGTGCCAGCAGCTTAGACGGGGCTCTTGGAAACACCATATATTTT
CDR3 protein: CASSLDGALGNTIYF

V gene: TRBV3-1/TRBV3-2
J gene: TRBJ1-3
clone size: NA
D gene: NA
CDR3 DNA: TGTGCCAGCAGCCAGGGGGCCACCAGCTCTGGAAACACCATATATTTT
CDR3 protein: CASSQGATSSGNTIYF

V gene: TRBV9
J gene: TRBJ2-1
clone size: NA
D gene: TRBD2
CDR3 DNA: TGTGCCAGCAGCGGAGACGGGCCTAGCGGGAGGGCGAATGAGCAGTTCTTC
CDR3 protein: CASSGDGPSGRANEQFF

V gene: TRBV28
J gene: TRBJ1-4
clone size: NA
D gene: NA
CDR3 DNA: TGTGCCAGCAGTTCTTTGGGGACTAATGAAAAACTGTTTTTT
CDR3 protein: CASSSLGTNEKLFF

V gene: TRBV5-1
J gene: TRBJ2-7
clone size: NA
D gene: NA
CDR3 DNA: TGCGCCAGCAGCTTGGGACATGGGGAGTCGAAGCAGTACTTC
CDR3 protein: CASSLGHGESKQYF

V gene: TRBV5-6
J gene: TRBJ2-7
clone size: NA
D gene: NA
CDR3 DNA: TGTGCCAGCAGCTTACAGGGTCGGTACTACGAGCAGTACTTC
CDR3 protein: CASSLQGRYYEQYF

V gene: TRBV29-1
J gene: TRBJ1-4
clone size: NA
D gene: TRBD1
CDR3 DNA: TGCAGCGTGCCAGGGGGTGAAAAACTGTTTTTT
CDR3 protein: CSVPGGEKLFF

V gene: TRBV10-3
J gene: TRBJ2-3
clone size: few
D gene: NA
CDR3 DNA: TGTGCCATCAGACCCGACGGGTCGCGCACAGATACGCAGTATTTT
CDR3 protein: CAIRPDGSRTDTQYF

V gene: TRBV7-9
J gene: TRBJ2-1
clone size: NA
D gene: TRBD2
CDR3 DNA: TGTGCCAGCAGCCAACGACTAGCGGGAGGGAGAAGCTCCTACAATGAGCAGTTCTTC
CDR3 protein: CASSQRLAGGRSSYNEQFF

V gene: TRBV30
J gene: TRBJ2-6
clone size: NA
D gene: NA
CDR3 DNA: TGTGCCTGGGGCTTGGGCTCTGGGGCCAACGTCCTGACTTTC
CDR3 protein: CAWGLGSGANVLTF

V gene: TRBV4-1
J gene: TRBJ2-7
clone size: NA
D gene: NA
CDR3 DNA: TGCGCCAGCAGCCAAGTGTCACAAATCTACGAGCAGTACTTC
CDR3 protein: CASSQVSQIYEQYF

V gene: TRBV19
J gene: TRBJ1-1
clone size: NA
D gene: NA
CDR3 DNA: TGTGCCAGTAGTGCCTCGGTGAACACTGAAGCTTTCTTT
CDR3 protein: CASSASVNTEAFF

V gene: TRBV6-5
J gene: TRBJ2-2
clone size: NA
D gene: NA
CDR3 DNA: TGTGCCAGCAGTTACTCGCCCCGATATACCGGGGAGCTGTTTTTT
CDR3 protein: CASSYSPRYTGELFF

V gene: TRBV12-3/TRBV12-4
J gene: TRBJ2-1
clone size: NA
D gene: NA
CDR3 DNA: TGTGCCAGCAGATCTGACGGAGACAATGAGCAGTTCTTC
CDR3 protein: CASRSDGDNEQFF

V gene: TRBV12-5
J gene: TRBJ2-5
clone size: few
D gene: TRBD2
CDR3 DNA: TGTGCTAGTGGTTCCGGACTAGCGGGGAAAGAGACCCAGTACTTC
CDR3 protein: CASGSGLAGKETQYF

V gene: TRBV3-1/TRBV3-2
J gene: TRBJ2-7
clone size: NA
D gene: TRBD1
CDR3 DNA: TGTGCCAGCAGCCAAGCCGCCGGGACAGTCAATTACGAGCAGTACTTC
CDR3 protein: CASSQAAGTVNYEQYF

V gene: TRBV27
J gene: TRBJ1-1
clone size: once
D gene: TRBD1
CDR3 DNA: TGTGCCAGCAGTTCGGGACAGAGGACTGAAGCTTTCTTT
CDR3 protein: CASSSGQRTEAFF

V gene: TRBV10-3
J gene: TRBJ2-7
clone size: NA
D gene: NA
CDR3 DNA: TGTGCCATCAGTGAGTCGAACAGGCCCACCTACGAGCAGTACTTC
CDR3 protein: CAISESNRPTYEQYF

V gene: TRBV30
J gene: TRBJ2-7
clone size: NA
D gene: NA
CDR3 DNA: TGTGCCTGGAAAGCTAGGGACGACTACGAGCAGTACTTC
CDR3 protein: CAWKARDDYEQYF

V gene: TRBV19
J gene: TRBJ2-6
clone size: NA
D gene: TRBD1
CDR3 DNA: TGTGCCAGTAGTATCAGACAGGGGGCTGGGGCCAACGTCCTGACTTTC
CDR3 protein: CASSIRQGAGANVLTF

V gene: TRBV6-6
J gene: TRBJ1-5
clone size: NA
D gene: NA
CDR3 DNA: TGTGCCAGCAGTCACGGGGACCCAAGGAGCAATCAGCCCCAGCATTTT
CDR3 protein: CASSHGDPRSNQPQHF

V gene: TRBV30
J gene: TRBJ1-2
clone size: once
D gene: NA
CDR3 DNA: TGTGCCTGGAGTGAGTCGGTGATTGCGGGGGGCTACACCTTC
CDR3 protein: CAWSESVIAGGYTF

V gene: TRBV19
J gene: TRBJ1-2
clone size: NA
D gene: TRBD1
CDR3 DNA: TGTGCCAGTAGTGGGACAGGGGCCCCTCGGGGCTACACCTTC
CDR3 protein: CASSGTGAPRGYTF

V gene: TRBV19
J gene: TRBJ1-1
clone size: NA
D gene: NA
CDR3 DNA: TGTGCCAGTAGCCCACGTGGACCAGTGGCAGGGATGAACACTGAAGCTTTCTTT
CDR3 protein: CASSPRGPVAGMNTEAFF

V gene: TRBV2
J gene: TRBJ2-1
clone size: NA
D gene: TRBD2
CDR3 DNA: TGTGCCAGCAGTAACTTCGCGGGGGGAAACGATGAGCAGTTCTTC
CDR3 protein: CASSNFAGGNDEQFF

V gene: TRBV29-1
J gene: TRBJ1-2
clone size: NA
D gene: NA
CDR3 DNA: TGCAGCGTTGGTTTTTCGGTGGGCGGGATGAAGGGATTAGGTGGCTACACCTTC
CDR3 protein: CSVGFSVGGMKGLGGYTF

V gene: TRBV27
J gene: TRBJ1-1
clone size: once
D gene: TRBD1
CDR3 DNA: TGTGCCAGCAGTCTCCGACAGGGGGCTAACGCTTTCTTT
CDR3 protein: CASSLRQGANAFF

V gene: TRBV2
J gene: TRBJ2-5
clone size: NA
D gene: TRBD2
CDR3 DNA: TGTGCCAGCACTACTACCGGGACTAGTCAGGAGACCCAGTACTTC
CDR3 protein: CASTTTGTSQETQYF

V gene: TRBV5-1
J gene: TRBJ1-6
clone size: NA
D gene: NA
CDR3 DNA: TGCGCCAGCAGCCCCCTTGGCGGCGATTCACCCCTCCACTTT
CDR3 protein: CASSPLGGDSPLHF

V gene: TRBV19
J gene: TRBJ1-1
clone size: NA
D gene: NA
CDR3 DNA: TGTGCCAGTAGTATGAGGGCCGTGAACACTGAAGCTTTCTTT
CDR3 protein: CASSMRAVNTEAFF

V gene: TRBV7-9
J gene: TRBJ1-6
clone size: NA
D gene: NA
CDR3 DNA: TGTGCCAGCAGCTTGGGTCAGGGAGGAAATTCACCCCTCCACTTT
CDR3 protein: CASSLGQGGNSPLHF

V gene: TRBV5-1
J gene: TRBJ2-3
clone size: NA
D gene: TRBD2
CDR3 DNA: TGCGCCAGCAGGAAGGGGACTAGCGGTCCCACAGATACGCAGTATTTT
CDR3 protein: CASRKGTSGPTDTQYF

V gene: TRBV9
J gene: TRBJ1-5
clone size: NA
D gene: NA
CDR3 DNA: TGTGCCAGCTCCAAGGTAGGGGACGGTCAGCCCCAGCATTTT
CDR3 protein: CASSKVGDGQPQHF

V gene: TRBV19
J gene: TRBJ1-4
clone size: NA
D gene: TRBD1
CDR3 DNA: TGTGCCAGCCGGGACAGGGGGATTGAAAAACTGTTTTTT
CDR3 protein: CASRDRGIEKLFF

V gene: TRBV6-2/TRBV6-3
J gene: TRBJ1-1
clone size: NA
D gene: NA
CDR3 DNA: TGTGCCAGCAGTTACTTCCGGGATGGTGGTGAAGCTTTCTTT
CDR3 protein: CASSYFRDGGEAFF